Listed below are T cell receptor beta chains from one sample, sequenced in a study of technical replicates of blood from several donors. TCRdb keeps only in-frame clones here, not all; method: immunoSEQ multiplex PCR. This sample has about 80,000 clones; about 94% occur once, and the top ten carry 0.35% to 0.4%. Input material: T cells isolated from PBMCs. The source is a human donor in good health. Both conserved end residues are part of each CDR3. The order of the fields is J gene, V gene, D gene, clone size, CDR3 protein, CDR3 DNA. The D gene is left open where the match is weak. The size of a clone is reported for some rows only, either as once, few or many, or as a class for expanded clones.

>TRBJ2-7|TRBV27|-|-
CASSSAGAREQYF
TGTGCCAGCAGTTCCGCGGGCGCACGCGAGCAGTACTTC
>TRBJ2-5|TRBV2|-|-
CASREAGEETQYF
TGTGCCAGCAGGGAGGCCGGGGAAGAGACCCAGTACTTC
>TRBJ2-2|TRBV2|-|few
CASSELWGVSRELFF
TGTGCCAGCAGTGAGTTATGGGGCGTTAGCCGGGAGCTGTTTTTT
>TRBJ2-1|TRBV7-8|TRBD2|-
CASSLYGTSGRSLSYNEQFF
TGTGCCAGCAGCTTATACGGGACTAGCGGGAGGTCCCTCTCCTACAATGAGCAGTTCTTC
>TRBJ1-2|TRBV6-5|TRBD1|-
CASSYGRQGGHYGYTF
TGTGCCAGCAGTTACGGAAGACAGGGCGGACACTATGGCTACACCTTC
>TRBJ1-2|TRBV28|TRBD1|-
CASSFVYDRGLTF
TGTGCCAGCAGTTTCGTCTATGACAGGGGGCTCACCTTC
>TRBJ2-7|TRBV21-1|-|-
CASSKTPRGGPPYEQYF
TGTGCCAGCAGCAAAACCCCTCGGGGAGGGCCGCCCTACGAGCAGTACTTC
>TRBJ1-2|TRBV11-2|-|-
CASSLGDRAGYGYTF
TGTGCCAGCAGCTTAGGTGATCGGGCGGGCTATGGCTACACCTTC
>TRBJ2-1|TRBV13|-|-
CASSLMDSGSYNEQFF
TGTGCCAGCAGCTTAATGGACAGTGGATCCTACAATGAGCAGTTCTTC
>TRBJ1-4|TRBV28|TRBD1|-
CASSPGGTGYEKLFF
TGTGCCAGCAGCCCCGGGGGGACAGGGTACGAAAAACTGTTTTTT
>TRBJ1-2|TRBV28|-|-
CASSTGITDFGYTF
TGTGCCAGCAGCACCGGGATCACCGACTTTGGCTACACCTTC
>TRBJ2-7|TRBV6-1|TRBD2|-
CASSEGRGSIYEQYF
TGTGCCAGCAGTGAAGGCCGCGGGAGTATCTACGAGCAGTACTTC
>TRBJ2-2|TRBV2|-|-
CASRALAPTGELFF
TGTGCCAGCAGGGCCCTAGCGCCCACCGGGGAGCTGTTTTTT
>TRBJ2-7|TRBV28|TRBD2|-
CASSFLAGDSGYEQYF
TGTGCCAGCAGTTTCTTAGCGGGGGACAGTGGCTACGAGCAGTACTTC
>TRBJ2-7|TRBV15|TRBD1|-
CATRGTGESYEQYF
TGTGCCACCAGGGGAACAGGGGAGTCCTACGAGCAGTACTTC
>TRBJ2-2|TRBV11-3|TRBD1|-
CASSLQGAGELFF
TGTGCCAGCAGCTTACAGGGGGCCGGGGAGCTGTTTTTT
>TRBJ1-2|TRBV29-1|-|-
CSVESTAMFYGYTF
TGCAGCGTTGAATCGACAGCTATGTTCTATGGCTACACCTTC
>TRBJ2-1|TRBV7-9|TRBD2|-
CASSSLSGRASYNEQFF
TGTGCCAGCAGCTCCCTTAGCGGGAGGGCCTCGTACAATGAGCAGTTCTTC
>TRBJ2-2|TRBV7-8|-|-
CASSLAGGNTGELFF
TGTGCCAGCAGCTTAGCGGGAGGTAACACCGGGGAGCTGTTTTTT
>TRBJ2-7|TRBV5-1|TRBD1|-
CASSLGMGQGFEQYF
TGCGCCAGCAGCTTGGGCATGGGACAGGGGTTCGAGCAGTACTTC
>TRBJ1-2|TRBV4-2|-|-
CASSPRGGGHYGYTF
TGTGCCAGCAGCCCAAGGGGAGGGGGGCACTATGGCTACACCTTC
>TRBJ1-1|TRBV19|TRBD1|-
CASSISPHRGDTEAFF
TGTGCCAGTAGTATTTCCCCCCACAGGGGAGACACTGAAGCTTTCTTT
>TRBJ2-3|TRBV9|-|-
CASSARGYGADTQYF
TGTGCCAGCAGCGCAAGGGGGTATGGGGCAGATACGCAGTATTTT
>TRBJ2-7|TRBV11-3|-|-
CASSFDNSYEQYF
TGTGCCAGCAGTTTCGACAACTCCTACGAGCAGTACTTC
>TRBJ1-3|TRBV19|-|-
CASTATGSGNTIYF
TGTGCCAGTACCGCAACGGGGTCTGGAAACACCATATATTTT
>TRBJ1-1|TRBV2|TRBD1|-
CARGTGETEAFF
TGTGCCCGTGGGACAGGGGAAACTGAAGCTTTCTTT
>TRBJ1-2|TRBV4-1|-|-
CASSQDGRGTNYGYTF
TGCGCCAGCAGCCAAGATGGCAGGGGTACCAACTATGGCTACACCTTC
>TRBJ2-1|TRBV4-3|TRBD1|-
CASSPDRGRNEQFF
TGCGCCAGCAGCCCAGACAGGGGCAGAAATGAGCAGTTCTTC
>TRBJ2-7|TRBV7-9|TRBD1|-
CASSLPGQGDTYEQYF
TGTGCCAGCAGCTTACCGGGACAGGGGGATACCTACGAGCAGTACTTC
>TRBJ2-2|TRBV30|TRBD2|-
CAWTSGTGELFF
TGTGCCTGGACTAGCGGGACCGGGGAGCTGTTTTTT
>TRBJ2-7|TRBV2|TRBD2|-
CASSDFPSGRALDF
TGTGCCAGCAGTGATTTTCCTAGCGGGAGGGCATTGGACTTC